A selection of T cell receptor beta chains follows, all from one sample in a study of T cell responses to AZD1222 COVID-19 vaccine. Some clones are missing from TCRdb's copy, which holds only in-frame ones; the method was immunoSEQ multiplex PCR. Of about 150,000 clones in the sample, roughly 90% were seen once. Here the sequenced sample was peripheral blood, taken 28 days after the second AZD1222 dose. Receptors were obtained from an adult who received the AZD1222 COVID-19 vaccine. CDR3s include the opening cysteine and the closing phenylalanine or tryptophan. D genes are given only for firm matches. Expanded clones are given a class, and other clones once, few, many or no size at all.

D gene	V gene	clone size	J gene	CDR3 DNA	CDR3 protein
TRBD1	TRBV18	NA	TRBJ1-4	TGTGCCAGCTCAACCAGACGTCCGGACAGGGAAAAACTGTTTTTT	CASSTRRPDREKLFF
NA	TRBV19	NA	TRBJ2-2	TGTGCCAGTAAACCCCTTTTACAGGGACACCGCGGGGAGCTGTTTTTT	CASKPLLQGHRGELFF
NA	TRBV5-4	NA	TRBJ1-4	TGTGCCAGCAGCATCGACAGAGAGGAAAAACTGTTTTTT	CASSIDREEKLFF
TRBD1	TRBV7-9	once	TRBJ2-5	TGTGCCAGCAGCCGCGGGACAGGGCCACAAGAGACCCAGTACTTC	CASSRGTGPQETQYF
NA	TRBV9	NA	TRBJ1-2	TGTGCCAGCAGCGCACTTCCGGGAACCTATGGCTACACCTTC	CASSALPGTYGYTF
NA	TRBV3-1/TRBV3-2	NA	TRBJ2-7	TGTGCCAGCAGCCAAGGGACTACCCCCATGGGGGAGCAGTACTTC	CASSQGTTPMGEQYF
NA	TRBV5-4	NA	TRBJ1-1	TGTGCCAGCAGCCCGGCAGGTATGAACACTGAAGCTTTCTTT	CASSPAGMNTEAFF
NA	TRBV9	NA	TRBJ2-5	TGTGCCAGCAGCGTAGGAGGGGGAGAGGAGACCCAGTACTTC	CASSVGGGEETQYF
NA	TRBV13	NA	TRBJ1-1	TGTGCCAGTTCCTCGGGAGGGAGGACTGAAGCTTTCTTT	CASSSGGRTEAFF
NA	TRBV7-9	NA	TRBJ2-7	TGTGCCAGCAGCTTAGTCGGCAACGAGCAGTACTTC	CASSLVGNEQYF
TRBD1	TRBV7-9	NA	TRBJ2-7	TGTGCCAGCAGCTTAGGACAGGGTAGCGACGAGCAGTACTTC	CASSLGQGSDEQYF
TRBD2	TRBV15	NA	TRBJ2-3	TGTGCCACCAGCAGACTAGGGACTAGAAGGGAAGATACGCAGTATTTT	CATSRLGTRREDTQYF
NA	TRBV7-2	once	TRBJ2-7	TGTGCCAGCAGCTTTTCCCGGGCAGCCTACGAGCAGTACTTC	CASSFSRAAYEQYF
NA	TRBV28	NA	TRBJ1-3	TGTGCCAGCAGTTGGACCCGCTCTGGAAACACCATATATTTT	CASSWTRSGNTIYF
NA	TRBV28	NA	TRBJ1-4	TGTGCCAGCAGTTTTACCAGGGGTAAGGGGTATGAAAAACTGTTTTTT	CASSFTRGKGYEKLFF
NA	TRBV29-1	NA	TRBJ2-1	TGCAGCGTCACAACAGGGATTCCGCGTGACAATGAGCAGTTCTTC	CSVTTGIPRDNEQFF
NA	TRBV28	NA	TRBJ2-7	TGTGCCAGCAGTTTATCGCCGGGGCCCTACGAGCAGTACTTC	CASSLSPGPYEQYF
TRBD1	TRBV7-3	NA	TRBJ1-1	TGTGCCAGCACCCAGGGGGGAGGTGGCACTGAAGCTTTCTTT	CASTQGGGGTEAFF
NA	TRBV19	NA	TRBJ2-2	TGTGCCAGTAAAGTTTTGGGCCCCCAGGGTACCGGGGAGCTGTTTTTT	CASKVLGPQGTGELFF
NA	TRBV7-3	NA	TRBJ2-1	TGTGCCAGCAGCCTCCAGGGGGGAAATGAGCAGTTCTTC	CASSLQGGNEQFF
NA	TRBV19	NA	TRBJ1-1	TGTGCCAGTAGTGTCAGGGGGAACACTGAAGCTTTCTTT	CASSVRGNTEAFF
NA	TRBV5-4	once	TRBJ1-1	TGTGCCAGCAGCTTGGGGGGGGCTGGGACTGAAGCTTTCTTT	CASSLGGAGTEAFF
NA	TRBV9	NA	TRBJ2-1	TGTGCCAGCAGCGTAGGCGTGAATGAGCAGTTCTTC	CASSVGVNEQFF
TRBD2	TRBV7-2	NA	TRBJ2-7	TGTGCCAGCAGCGTTATTACTAGCGGGACTTACGAGCAGTACTTC	CASSVITSGTYEQYF
NA	TRBV19	NA	TRBJ1-4	TGTGCCAGTAGTATGTCGGTCCTTGGCGGGGAAAAACTGTTTTTT	CASSMSVLGGEKLFF
NA	TRBV7-2	NA	TRBJ2-2	TGTGCCAGCAGCTTCAATCGGGGGACCGGGGAGCTGTTTTTT	CASSFNRGTGELFF
TRBD2	TRBV7-9	NA	TRBJ2-3	TGTGCCAGCGATAATGCGGGGGGGGCCCTGCCCCCGCAGTATTTT	CASDNAGGALPPQYF
TRBD2	TRBV29-1	NA	TRBJ2-3	TGCAGCGGGAAAGCGGGGGGTAGCACAGATACGCAGTATTTT	CSGKAGGSTDTQYF
NA	TRBV6-5	once	TRBJ1-1	TGTGCCAGCAGCGTCTGGGACACTGAAGCTTTCTTT	CASSVWDTEAFF
NA	TRBV12-3/TRBV12-4	NA	TRBJ1-1	TGTGCCAGCACGATGGGTAGGAACACTGAAGCTTTCTTT	CASTMGRNTEAFF
NA	TRBV5-5	NA	TRBJ1-1	TGTGCCAGCAGCTTGTACGGGGGGCAGTCTGAAGCTTTCTTT	CASSLYGGQSEAFF
NA	TRBV3-1/TRBV3-2	NA	TRBJ2-3	TGTGCCAGCAGCCAAGCTCGGGGCCGTGGAACAGATACGCAGTATTTT	CASSQARGRGTDTQYF
TRBD2	TRBV7-2	NA	TRBJ2-3	TGTGCCAGCAGCTTCGGGACTAGCGGGAGTGGGCCAGATACGCAGTATTTT	CASSFGTSGSGPDTQYF
TRBD1	TRBV7-2	NA	TRBJ2-3	TGTGCCAGCAGCCAGGACAGGCTCAACACAGATACGCAGTATTTT	CASSQDRLNTDTQYF
TRBD1	TRBV5-1	NA	TRBJ1-1	TGCGCCAGCAGCTCCTCCACAGGGGTACCTGAAGCTTTCTTT	CASSSSTGVPEAFF
TRBD2	TRBV6-1	NA	TRBJ2-1	TGTGCCAGCAGTGAGGGACTAGCGGTCTACAATGAGCAGTTCTTC	CASSEGLAVYNEQFF
NA	TRBV18	NA	TRBJ1-2	TGTGCCAGCTCACCAGCCCTTCAACAGGGTCGCTCCAGCGGCTACACCTTC	CASSPALQQGRSSGYTF
TRBD1	TRBV18	NA	TRBJ1-5	TGTGCCAGCTCACTTCAACAGGGGAGCAATCAGCCCCAGCATTTT	CASSLQQGSNQPQHF
NA	TRBV5-6	NA	TRBJ1-2	TGTGCCAGCGACATCAGTTCCGGCTATGGCTACACCTTC	CASDISSGYGYTF
NA	TRBV23-1	NA	TRBJ1-3	TGCGCCAGCAGTAGGTGGGCCCACTCTGGAAACACCATATATTTT	CASSRWAHSGNTIYF
NA	TRBV7-2	NA	TRBJ1-4	TGTGCCAGCAGCTTAGTAGGTTTGGGAGAAAAACTGTTTTTT	CASSLVGLGEKLFF